Sequencing of this TCR beta chain was carried out in a study of T-cell reconstitution after alpha-beta-depleted transplantation in children. This clonotype was counted many times. Preparation of the TCRbeta library was carried out with unique molecular identifiers. TCRdb fed the PCR reads into MiXCR, producing one record per CDR3 protein. The repertoire includes 60,000 to 80,000 distinct CDR3 sequences, about 7% of them detected once, and more than 2.5% sits in the top ten. Germline V gene lookup returns CDR1 MGHDK and CDR2 SYGVNS. Trimming shortened V by 4 bases and J by 0 bases, and 21 bases separated the two germline ends. This CDR3 spans 19 amino acids.

The V gene is TRBV25-1, the J gene TRBJ1-4, with a possible D match to TRBD1 (6 bases). The sequences come from PBMCs from the stem cell graft donor, collected from the stem cell graft. The clonotype was recovered from a human donor who donated a stem cell graft to a child with acute lymphoblastic leukemia. The CDR3, as DNA: TGTGCCAGCAGTGGGTTAAAGGGGGGCAGCTCCGCAACTAATGAAAAACTGTTTTTT. Translation gives CASSGLKGGSSATNEKLFF.